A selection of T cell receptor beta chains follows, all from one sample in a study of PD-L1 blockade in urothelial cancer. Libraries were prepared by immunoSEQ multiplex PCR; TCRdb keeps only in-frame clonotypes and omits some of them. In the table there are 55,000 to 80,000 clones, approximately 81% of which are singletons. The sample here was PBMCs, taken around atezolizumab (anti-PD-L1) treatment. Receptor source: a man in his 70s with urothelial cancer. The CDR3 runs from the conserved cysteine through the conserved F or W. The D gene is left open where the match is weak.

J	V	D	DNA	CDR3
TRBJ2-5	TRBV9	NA	TGTGCCAGCAGCGTAGGGGCTAGCGCAAAAGAGACCCAGTACTTC	CASSVGASAKETQYF
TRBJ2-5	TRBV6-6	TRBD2	TGTGCCAGCAGAATAGGACTAGCGGGGCCTCAAGAGACCCAGTACTTC	CASRIGLAGPQETQYF
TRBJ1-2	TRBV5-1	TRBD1	TGCGCCAGCAGCACCGGACAGGTGGACGGCTACACCTTC	CASSTGQVDGYTF
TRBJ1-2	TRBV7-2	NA	TGTGCCAGCAGCTTAGAAGGGGGGGGCGGTAGCTATGGCTACACCTTC	CASSLEGGGGSYGYTF
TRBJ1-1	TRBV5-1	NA	TGCGCCAGCACCGGGGGGGGCATGGGGAACACTGAAGCTTTCTTT	CASTGGGMGNTEAFF
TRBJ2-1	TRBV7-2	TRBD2	TGTGCCAGCAGGCCGGGACTAGCGATAAATGAGCAGTTCTTC	CASRPGLAINEQFF
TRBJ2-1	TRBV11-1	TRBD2	TGTGCCAGCAGCTTAACTAGCGGGAACTACATAGGTGAGCAGTTCTTC	CASSLTSGNYIGEQFF
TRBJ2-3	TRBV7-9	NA	TGTGCCAGCAGCTTAGGTCCGGGGATGTGGAACACAGATACGCAGTATTTT	CASSLGPGMWNTDTQYF
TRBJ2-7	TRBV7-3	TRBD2	TGTGCCAGCAGCTCGAGACTAGCGGGAGACCCCGAGCAGTACTTC	CASSSRLAGDPEQYF
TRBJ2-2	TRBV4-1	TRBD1	TGCGCCAGCAGGGGACAGCTTGATCAGCCCGGGGAGCTGTTTTTT	CASRGQLDQPGELFF
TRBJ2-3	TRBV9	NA	TGTGCCAGCAGCGTCGGGATTGGCCCAGATACGCAGTATTTT	CASSVGIGPDTQYF
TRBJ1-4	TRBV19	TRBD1	TGTGCCAGTAGTCTACCCGGGACAGGGAATGAAAAACTGTTTTTT	CASSLPGTGNEKLFF
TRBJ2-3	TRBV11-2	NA	TGTGCCAGCAGCCATGGGTTAGGCGGGACGCTCACAGATACGCAGTATTTT	CASSHGLGGTLTDTQYF
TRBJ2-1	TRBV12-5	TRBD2	TGTGCTAGTGGTTTCGGGACTAGCGGGAACCATGAGCAGTTCTTC	CASGFGTSGNHEQFF
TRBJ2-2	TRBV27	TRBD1	TGTGCCAGCAGTGCGGACAGGGGCGACACCGGGGAGCTGTTTTTT	CASSADRGDTGELFF
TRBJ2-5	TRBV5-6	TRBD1	TGTGCCAGCAGCTTGAGGACAGGGAGGGAGACCCAGTACTTC	CASSLRTGRETQYF
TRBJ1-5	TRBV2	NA	TGTGCCAGCAGTCCTGACAGGACCAATCAGCCCCAGCATTTT	CASSPDRTNQPQHF
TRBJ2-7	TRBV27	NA	TGTGCCAGCAGCCAGGGCTACGAGCAGTACTTC	CASSQGYEQYF
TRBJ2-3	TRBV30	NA	TGTGCCTGGAGCCGGCCGACTCCCAGGCGGGGAACGCAGTATTTT	CAWSRPTPRRGTQYF
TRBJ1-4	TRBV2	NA	TGTGCCAGCAGTGCTCAGGGCCCATCAGGTGAAAAACTGTTTTTT	CASSAQGPSGEKLFF
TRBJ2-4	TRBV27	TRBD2	TGTGCCAGCAGGGACGGGGGGATGCTCTTGAACATTCAGTACTTC	CASRDGGMLLNIQYF
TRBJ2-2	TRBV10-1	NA	TGCGCCAGCAGGGTAGCGGAGAACACCGGGGAGCTGTTTTTT	CASRVAENTGELFF
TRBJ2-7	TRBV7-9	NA	TGTGCCAGCAGCTTACGGTTACAGGGATCTTCCTACGAGCAGTACTTC	CASSLRLQGSSYEQYF
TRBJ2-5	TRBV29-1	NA	TGCAGCGTTGAACCCCGACAGAACATCCTCCAAGAGACCCAGTACTTC	CSVEPRQNILQETQYF
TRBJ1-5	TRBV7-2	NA	TGTGCCAGCAGCTTACAGGTGGGTCAGCCCCAGCATTTT	CASSLQVGQPQHF